The 27 T cell receptor beta chains below were found in one sample sequenced in a study of blood T cell repertoires in COVID-19. The repertoire was sequenced with immunoSEQ multiplex PCR; TCRdb's copy has only in-frame clones and lacks some. The top ten clones hold roughly 3.5% of a sample with over 110,000 clones, around 80% of them seen once. Sequencing was carried out using peripheral blood. The receptors were gathered from a man in his fifties or sixties with acute or convalescent COVID-19.

This clone was observed once. The chain combines TRBV24-1 with TRBJ1-2, with 7 positions matching TRBD1. This CDR3 comprises 14 residues. Germline CDR1 is KGHDR and CDR2 is SFDVKD. J was trimmed by 4 bases and V by 6 bases; bases with no gene match: 7. This CDR3 reads CATSTWGQTYGYTF. CDR3 in DNA: TGTGCCACCAGTACCTGGGGACAGACCTATGGCTACACCTTC.

CDR3 sequence: CASSEVLNYGYTF. In DNA, the CDR3 is TGTGCCAGCAGTGAGGTACTTAACTATGGCTACACCTTC. The chain employs TRBV28 and TRBJ1-2, with D unresolved. Germline CDR1 and CDR2: MDHEN and SYDVKM. V lost 5 bases to trimming and J lost 1 base, with 8 bases between them. The CDR3 sequence is 13 residues long.

The chain couples TRBV7-2 to TRBJ1-6, with D unresolved. V lost 3 bases to trimming and J lost 5 bases, with 14 bases between them. The CDR3 length is 16 residues. Germline V gene data show CDR1 as SGHTA and CDR2 as FQGNSA. CDR3 protein: CASSFALDTHNSPLHF. The CDR3 DNA is TGTGCCAGCAGCTTCGCCCTCGACACACATAATTCACCCCTCCACTTT.

This clone came up a few times. DNA for the CDR3: TGTGCCAGCAGCCAAGTCAGCGGGAGGGCCCTCAATGAGCAGTTCTTC. It translates to CASSQVSGRALNEQFF. The rearrangement uses TRBV4-2 and TRBJ2-1, with 10 positions matching TRBD2. The CDR3 covers 16 residues. The V segment lost 1 base and the J segment 6 bases; nucleotides outside the gene matches: 6. From germline, CDR1 is LGHNA and CDR2 YNFKEQ.

The CDR3 reads CASRNTEAFF. As DNA, the CDR3 is TGTGCCAGCCGGAACACTGAAGCTTTCTTT. The chain couples TRBV2 to TRBJ1-1, with no clear D. Germline V lookup: CDR1 SNHLY, CDR2 FYNNEI. Trimming took 8 bases from V and 1 from J, leaving 2 bases between them. The CDR3 length is 10 residues. The full variable domain, completed using reference TRBV2 and TRBJ1-1, is EPEVTQTPSHQVTQMGQEVILRCVPISNHLYFYWYRQILGQKVEFLVSFYNNEISEKSEIFDDQFSVERPDGSNFTLKIRSTKLEDSAMYFCASRNTEAFFGQGTRLTVV.

Remarks on this clone: Additional DNA sequences in this sample encode the identical CDR3. This chain uses TRBV7-2 with TRBJ1-5, with no clear D. The CDR3 sequence is 13 residues long. Looked up from germline, CDR1 is SGHTA and CDR2 is FQGNSA. The germline V and J ends were trimmed by 3 bases and 7 bases, with 10 bases remaining between them. The CDR3 reads CASSLARRQPQHF. The CDR3 DNA is TGTGCCAGCAGCTTGGCAAGGCGGCAGCCCCAGCATTTT.

This clone was seen once. The rearrangement uses TRBV4-1 and TRBJ1-6; D is uncertain. The CDR3 loop spans 17 amino acids. CDR1 is MGHRA and CDR2 is YSYEKL in the germline V gene. V gave up 0 bases and J gave up 0 bases, with 9 bases separating them. The CDR3 nucleotides are TGCGCCAGCAGCCAAGATCCGAGGAGCTCCTATAATTCACCCCTCCACTTT. It specifies CASSQDPRSSYNSPLHF.

V usage is TRBV28 and J usage is TRBJ2-1; 7 bases are a match to TRBD2. J was trimmed by 6 bases and V by 3 bases; bases with no gene match: 5. The CDR3 totals 14 residues. From germline, CDR1 is MDHEN and CDR2 SYDVKM. The CDR3 is CASSLSGDLNEQFF. The CDR3 nucleotides read TGTGCCAGCAGTTTGAGCGGGGACCTCAATGAGCAGTTCTTC.

The chain recombines TRBV6-5 with TRBJ1-1; 8 positions match TRBD1. Germline CDR1 is MNHEY and CDR2 is SVGAGI. V was pared by 2 bases and J by 7 bases, with 3 bases of the junction left unmatched. The CDR3 length is 13 residues. CDR3 sequence: CASSYGTGNEAFF. The CDR3 DNA sequence: TGTGCCAGCAGTTACGGGACAGGCAATGAAGCTTTCTTT.

This clone was seen only once. The chain recombines TRBV3-1 (or the pseudogene TRBV3-2) with TRBJ2-1, with 10 bases fitting TRBD2. Unmatched junction bases numbered 6, after V lost 0 bases and J lost 10 bases. CDR1 and CDR2 from the germline V gene are LGHDT and YNNKEL (reference sequence). The CDR3 extends over 15 amino acids. CDR3 in DNA: TGTGCCAGCAGCCAAGACCCAGCGGGAGGGGGCGAGCAGTTCTTC. Amino acids: CASSQDPAGGGEQFF.

The chain links TRBV4-3 to TRBJ2-1; 10 bases align to TRBD2. Trimming at V came to 5 bases and at J to 7 bases, leaving 8 bases not matched to a gene. Germline CDR1 and CDR2: LGHNA and YSLEER. The length of the CDR3 is 15 residues. CDR3 sequence reads: CASSSLAGKGNEQFF. The CDR3, as DNA: TGCGCCAGCAGCTCACTAGCGGGGAAGGGAAATGAGCAGTTCTTC.

The chain couples TRBV5-5 to TRBJ1-5; no clear D. The CDR3 length is 14 residues. Per germline, CDR1 SGHKS and CDR2 YYEKEE (reference sequence). Trimming stripped 0 bases from V and 3 bases from J, with 7 bases between. CDR3 coding DNA: TGTGCCAGCAGCTTGGGGCGGTTCAATCAGCCCCAGCATTTT. Translating gives CASSLGRFNQPQHF.

This chain uses TRBV19 with TRBJ2-7; TRBD1 might be the D (7 bases). Germline V gives CDR1 LNHDA, CDR2 SQIVND (reference sequence). The CDR3 contains 14 residues. Trimming pared 3 bases from V and 3 bases from J, leaving 12 bases between. Here the CDR3 reads CASSIAGQNYEQYF. The CDR3 DNA follows: TGTGCCAGTAGTATTGCGGGACAGAACTACGAGCAGTACTTC.

This CDR3 reads CATSSGKERGRGYTQYF. CDR3 DNA: TGTGCCACCAGCAGCGGGAAGGAGCGGGGCCGCGGGTATACGCAGTATTTT. The chain employs TRBV15 and TRBJ2-3, with TRBD2 identical over 7 bases. The CDR3 totals 17 residues. Looked up from germline, CDR1 is LNHNV and CDR2 is YYDKDF (reference sequence). With V trimmed by 3 bases and J by 7 bases, 16 bases remained unmatched.

The genes are TRBV6-4 and TRBJ1-1; D remains ambiguous. V was cut by 4 bases and J by 6 bases, with 12 bases left in between. Germline CDR1 is MRHNA and CDR2 is SNTAGT. The CDR3 has 13 amino acids. The CDR3 spells CASSVEVGAEAFF. In DNA, the CDR3 is TGTGCCAGCAGTGTGGAAGTGGGAGCTGAAGCTTTCTTT.

The chain has TRBV5-8 and TRBJ2-3; 9 nucleotides agree with TRBD2. The CDR3 loop spans 15 amino acids. J lost 1 base, V lost 1 base, and 1 base had no gene match. Per the germline V gene, CDR1 is SGHTS and CDR2 is YDEGEE. This chain's CDR3 is CASSLTSGRTDTQYF. DNA of the CDR3: TGTGCCAGCAGCTTGACTAGCGGGCGCACAGATACGCAGTATTTT.

In this sample, this clone turned up a few times. The chain recombines TRBV5-5 with TRBJ1-1; 7 nucleotides align to TRBD1. The CDR3 has 15 amino acids. From germline, CDR1 is SGHKS and CDR2 YYEKEE (reference sequence). V lost 1 base to trimming and J lost 5 bases; unmatched junction nucleotides: 8. CDR3 nucleotides: TGTGCCAGCAGCTTGCGACAGGGCAGGATTACTGAAGCTTTCTTT. Protein product: CASSLRQGRITEAFF.

This chain links TRBV7-9 with TRBJ1-4, with D perhaps TRBD1 (6 bases). Trimming removed 1 base at V and 8 bases at J, with 11 bases between. CDR1 is SEHNR, CDR2 FQNEAQ, per germline (reference sequence). CDR3 length equals 14 residues. CDR3 in amino acids: CASSLDRVNEKLFF. Written as DNA, the CDR3 is TGTGCCAGCAGCTTAGACAGGGTTAACGAAAAACTGTTTTTT. Looking up the rest from reference TRBV7-9 and TRBJ1-4 gives the full variable domain: DTGVSQNPRHKITKRGQNVTFRCDPISEHNRLYWYRQTLGQGPEFLTYFQNEAQLEKSRLLSDRFSAERPKGSFSTLEIQRTEQGDSAMYLCASSLDRVNEKLFFGSGTQLSVL.

J is TRBJ2-7 and V is TRBV7-2, with D tentatively TRBD2 (6 bases). The CDR3 is 12 residues long. Germline CDR1 reads SGHTA; CDR2 reads FQGNSA. CDR3 protein: CGIRRGPYEQYF. The CDR3 DNA follows: TGTGGAATCCGGCGGGGCCCCTACGAGCAGTACTTC.

The chain uses TRBV5-1 and TRBJ2-3; TRBD2 matches at 10 bases. The germline V gene encodes CDR1 SGHRS and CDR2 YFSETQ. The CDR3 loop spans 16 amino acids. The V gene end was trimmed by 4 bases and the J gene end by 0 bases; junction bases not matched to a gene: 5. The CDR3 loop is CASSLGLATSTDTQYF. The CDR3 DNA is TGCGCCAGCAGCCTGGGACTAGCGACTAGCACAGATACGCAGTATTTT.

This clone appeared once. The chain recombines TRBV5-5 with TRBJ1-4; D gene uncertain. The CDR3 sequence is 14 residues long. Germline loops: CDR1 SGHKS, CDR2 YYEKEE (reference sequence). Trimming left V 4 bases short and J 2 bases short, with 9 bases between. The CDR3, as DNA: TGTGCCAGCAGCAACCTACAGACTAATGAAAAACTGTTTTTT. Its translation: CASSNLQTNEKLFF.

The chain is built from TRBV7-3 and TRBJ1-3; perhaps TRBD1 as D (6 bases). Germline CDR1 is SGHTA and CDR2 is FQGTGA. The CDR3 sequence is 17 residues long. The V gene lost 5 bases and the J gene lost 1 base, with 18 bases spanning the gap. CDR3 amino acids: CASSQLPPQGSGNTIYF. In nucleotides, the CDR3 is TGTGCCAGCAGCCAACTCCCGCCCCAGGGGTCTGGAAACACCATATATTTT.

The J gene is TRBJ2-7, the V gene TRBV5-1, with 11 bases matching TRBD2. This CDR3 comprises 15 residues. With 4 bases clipped from V and 2 bases from J, the junction kept 5 bases outside the gene matches. Looked up from germline, CDR1 is SGHRS and CDR2 is YFSETQ. The CDR3 region is CASSVTSGTTYEQYF. The CDR3 DNA reads TGCGCCAGCAGCGTGACTAGCGGGACTACCTACGAGCAGTACTTC.

V and J are TRBV5-1 and TRBJ1-1; D might be TRBD1 (6 bases). The CDR3 extends over 14 amino acids. The germline V gene encodes CDR1 SGHRS and CDR2 YFSETQ. V was cut by 4 bases and J by 0 bases, with 10 bases left in between. As DNA, the CDR3 is TGCGCCAGCAGCAGCACAGGGCTGAACACTGAAGCTTTCTTT. Translated, it gives CASSSTGLNTEAFF.

The DNA for the CDR3 is TGTGCCAGCAGTGACACGGGGGTTAGTTCCGAAGCTTTCTTT. Its protein product is CASSDTGVSSEAFF. The V call is TRBV2, the J call TRBJ1-1; maybe TRBD1 (5 bases). From germline, CDR1 is SNHLY and CDR2 FYNNEI. The CDR3 totals 14 residues. V lost 3 bases to trimming and J lost 8 bases, with 16 bases between them.

This rearrangement joins TRBV28 to TRBJ1-1; D is ambiguous. This CDR3 is 15 amino acids long. The V end was cut by 3 bases, the J end by 7 bases, with 18 bases between. CDR1 is MDHEN, CDR2 SYDVKM, per germline. The CDR3 nucleotides read TGTGCCAGCAGTTTTCCCGGACTCGCCGCGGATGAAGCTTTCTTT. Translating gives CASSFPGLAADEAFF.

This chain links TRBV29-1 with TRBJ1-1; D is unresolved. The CDR3 is made up of 13 amino acids. Germline V gives CDR1 SQVTM, CDR2 ANQGSEA. Trimming pared 4 bases from V and 1 base from J, leaving 10 bases between. Here the CDR3 reads CSVVGGRNTEAFF. The CDR3 DNA sequence: TGCAGCGTTGTTGGAGGGAGGAACACTGAAGCTTTCTTT.